These T cell receptor beta chains were read from a single sample in a study of response to subunit inactivated influenza vaccine. TCRdb re-called the RT-PCR reads with MiXCR, one entry per CDR3 protein. The profile covers some 300,000 distinct CDR3 sequences, with over 20% appearing a single time and 10% to 13% taken by the ten largest. The starting material was PBMCs from blood, obtained 21 months after vaccination. The receptors shown here come from a man between 50 and 75 years old who received an inactivated influenza vaccine. Both conserved end residues are part of each CDR3. D genes are given only for firm matches. Rows give clone size only sometimes, using once, few, many, or a class for an expanded clone.

J,D,V,size,CDR3,DNA
TRBJ1-1,-,TRBV4-3,-,CASSQEWTRNTEAFF,TGCGCCAGCAGCCAAGAGTGGACAAGGAACACTGAAGCTTTCTTT
TRBJ2-7,TRBD2,TRBV7-2,-,CASSLTSGGYEQYF,TGTGCCAGCAGCTTGACTAGCGGGGGTTACGAGCAGTACTTC
TRBJ2-5,-,TRBV12-3/TRBV12-4,few,CASTLEETQYF,TGTGCCAGCACCCTAGAAGAGACCCAGTACTTC
TRBJ1-6,TRBD1,TRBV9,few,CASSGQGISPLHF,TGTGCCAGCAGCGGACAGGGGATTTCACCCCTCCACTTT
TRBJ2-1,-,TRBV13,few,CASSAGPGGTYNEQFF,TGTGCCAGCAGTGCGGGGCCCGGGGGCACCTACAATGAGCAGTTCTTC
TRBJ2-1,TRBD1,TRBV6-5,many,CASSLDRGYPYNEQFF,TGTGCCAGCAGTCTCGACAGGGGCTACCCCTACAATGAGCAGTTCTTC
TRBJ2-3,-,TRBV20-1,once,CSARDLQGTHTQYF,TGCAGTGCTAGAGATCTTCAGGGGACCCATACGCAGTATTTT
TRBJ1-5,-,TRBV10-3,-,CAIRDRGGEPQHF,TGTGCCATCCGAGACCGCGGGGGAGAGCCCCAGCATTTT
TRBJ2-3,-,TRBV28,-,CASFHGTTGDTQYF,TGTGCCAGCTTTCACGGGACAACAGGAGATACGCAGTATTTT
TRBJ1-2,-,TRBV10-3,few,CAITPDRSGYTF,TGTGCCATCACCCCAGACAGGAGCGGCTACACCTTC
TRBJ2-5,TRBD2,TRBV5-4,-,CASSLVLAGDQETQYF,TGTGCCAGCAGCTTGGTTCTAGCGGGGGACCAAGAGACCCAGTACTTC
TRBJ2-2,-,TRBV5-1,-,CASTWGTGELFF,TGCGCCAGCACCTGGGGCACCGGGGAGCTGTTTTTT
TRBJ2-4,TRBD2,TRBV4-3,few,CASSQRPVTSGNLAKNIQYF,TGCGCCAGCAGCCAGAGACCCGTAACTAGCGGAAACCTAGCCAAAAACATTCAGTACTTC
TRBJ2-1,-,TRBV11-3,-,CASSLVATANEQFF,TGTGCCAGCAGCTTAGTTGCGACAGCAAATGAGCAGTTCTTC
TRBJ1-1,-,TRBV7-2,-,CASSLGFRTHEAFF,TGTGCCAGCAGCTTAGGTTTCCGGACTCATGAAGCTTTCTTT
TRBJ1-5,-,TRBV15,-,CATSRLDNLGNQPQHF,TGTGCCACCAGCAGACTCGACAACCTGGGGAATCAGCCCCAGCATTTT
TRBJ2-1,-,TRBV4-1,-,CASSQYAPGGEQFF,TGCGCCAGCAGCCAATATGCACCCGGAGGTGAGCAGTTCTTC
TRBJ2-5,-,TRBV29-1,few,CSALWLSETQYF,TGCAGCGCCCTCTGGTTATCGGAGACCCAGTACTTC
TRBJ1-6,-,TRBV6-6,many,CAVVGNFNSPLHF,TGTGCCGTGGTAGGGAACTTTAATTCACCCCTCCACTTT
TRBJ1-4,TRBD1,TRBV7-9,-,CASSLGQGLNEKLFF,TGTGCCAGCAGCCTAGGACAGGGGTTGAATGAAAAACTGTTTTTT
TRBJ2-1,-,TRBV3-1,-,CASSQGGLGGYNEQFF,TGTGCCAGCAGCCAAGGTGGGTTAGGGGGATACAATGAGCAGTTCTTC
TRBJ2-7,TRBD1,TRBV30,-,CAWMEVGSLRTGPHEQYF,TGTGCCTGGATGGAAGTAGGCTCCCTCCGGACAGGGCCCCACGAGCAGTACTTC
TRBJ2-7,-,TRBV6-1,-,CASSTRDTGEQYF,TGTGCCAGCAGTACCCGGGACACCGGCGAGCAGTACTTC
TRBJ1-1,-,TRBV6-5,few,CASSYSNRVFGEAFF,TGTGCCAGCAGTTACTCGAACAGGGTTTTCGGTGAAGCTTTCTTT